This T cell receptor (beta chain) was found in a study of graft-versus-host responses after intestinal transplantation. Study outcomes and limitations: Recipient bone marrow held GvH clones, some seen earlier in ileum or blood.

This CDR3 spans 16 amino acids. Deletions cut 4 bases from V and 0 bases from J, with 15 bases between. Germline values: CDR1 MGHRA, CDR2 YSYEKL. On this clone itself: Its antigen remains unidentified.

The repertoire was sequenced with immunoSEQ multiplex PCR; TCRdb's copy has only in-frame clones and lacks some. The sample lists about 88,000 clones, around 90% seen once, with about 0.34% in the top ten. The sequences come from unstimulated CD4+ T cells sorted from spleen or lymph node cells, collected before transplant. This chain links TRBV4-1 with TRBJ1-2, with no clear D. The TCR originated in a human donor who was the organ donor for an intestinal transplant. CDR3 coding DNA: TGCGCCAGCAGCCCCCGAGGGAAGTTATCTAACTATGGCTACACCTTC. This gives the protein CASSPRGKLSNYGYTF.